A selection of T cell receptor beta chains follows, all from one sample in a study of T cell repertoires in cytomegalovirus infection. TCRdb redid the calling of the reads with MiXCR, one entry per CDR3 protein. The repertoire consists of about 530,000 distinct CDR3 sequences, with less than 30% occurring once and the leading ten covering approximately 13%. Sequencing was performed on PBMCs. The receptors come from a human donor in good health (CMV status not recorded). Some clones in this sample may be carry-over from other donors' samples. CDR3s include the opening cysteine and the closing phenylalanine or tryptophan. D genes are given only for firm matches. A clone size is listed for some rows: how often the clone was seen (once, few, many), or a class if it is expanded.

>NA|NA|TRBJ2-3|TRBV18
CASSPTTGPAAQYF
TGTGCCAGCTCACCAACGACTGGGCCGGCAGCGCAGTATTTT
>NA|many|TRBJ1-1|TRBV11-2
CASSFAQTNTEAFF
TGTGCCAGCAGCTTTGCCCAGACGAACACTGAAGCTTTCTTT
>NA|NA|TRBJ2-1|TRBV6-1
CASSDPVSEQFF
TGTGCCAGCAGTGACCCGGTCAGTGAGCAGTTCTTC
>NA|many|TRBJ1-1|TRBV10-3
CAIRDGKNTEAFF
TGTGCCATACGGGACGGAAAGAACACTGAAGCTTTCTTT
>TRBD2|many|TRBJ2-1|TRBV7-2
CASSLEGLAGSYNEQFF
TGTGCCAGCAGCTTAGAGGGACTAGCTGGCTCCTACAATGAGCAGTTCTTC
>NA|NA|TRBJ1-3|TRBV5-4
CASSLAGRSGNTIYF
TGTGCCAGCAGCTTGGCGGGGCGCTCTGGAAACACCATATATTTT
>NA|NA|TRBJ1-1|TRBV6-5
CASSYGRNMNTEAFF
TGTGCCAGCAGTTACGGACGGAACATGAACACTGAAGCTTTCTTT
>NA|NA|TRBJ1-5|TRBV6-2/TRBV6-3
CASSHRQLEPQHF
TGTGCCAGCAGCCACCGGCAGTTGGAGCCCCAGCATTTT
>TRBD1|few|TRBJ2-1|TRBV27
CASSTDPGQSYNEQFF
TGTGCCAGCAGTACCGACCCGGGACAGAGCTACAATGAGCAGTTCTTC
>TRBD1|many|TRBJ1-5|TRBV7-9
CASSSGTDDQPQHF
TGTGCCAGCAGCTCCGGGACAGACGATCAGCCCCAGCATTTT
>NA|few|TRBJ1-3|TRBV6-5
CASSYSRTASHSGNTIYF
TGTGCCAGCAGTTACTCGAGGACAGCCTCCCACTCTGGAAACACCATATATTTT
>NA|NA|TRBJ2-5|TRBV12-3/TRBV12-4
CASSRLALGQETQYF
TGTGCCAGCAGCCGCCTGGCCCTGGGGCAAGAGACCCAGTACTTC
>TRBD2|NA|TRBJ2-5|TRBV5-1
CASSLSGLAEETQYF
TGCGCCAGCAGCTTGTCGGGACTAGCGGAAGAGACCCAGTACTTC
>NA|few|TRBJ2-3|TRBV28
CASSLGEITDTQYF
TGTGCCAGCAGTTTAGGAGAGATCACAGATACGCAGTATTTT
>NA|NA|TRBJ1-1|TRBV11-1
CASSLAQRQGEAFF
TGTGCCAGCAGCTTAGCGCAAAGGCAGGGTGAAGCTTTCTTT
>TRBD2|many|TRBJ2-7|TRBV7-2
CASSRLAGASYEQYF
TGTGCCAGCAGCCGACTAGCGGGAGCGTCCTACGAGCAGTACTTC
>TRBD2|few|TRBJ2-3|TRBV28
CASTSSGVTDTQYF
TGTGCCAGCACGTCTAGCGGAGTCACAGATACGCAGTATTTT
>NA|once|TRBJ2-7|TRBV19
CASSMASSGYPYEQYF
TGTGCCAGTAGTATGGCTAGTAGCGGCTATCCCTACGAGCAGTACTTC
>NA|NA|TRBJ2-1|TRBV12-3/TRBV12-4
CASRTSQDRYNEQFF
TGTGCCAGCAGAACAAGCCAAGACAGATACAATGAGCAGTTCTTC
>NA|few|TRBJ1-1|TRBV12-3/TRBV12-4
CASSPRNLNTEAFF
TGTGCCAGCAGCCCACGCAACCTGAACACTGAAGCTTTCTTT
>NA|few|TRBJ2-1|TRBV7-2
CASSLVTGSPLGYNEQFF
TGTGCCAGCAGCTTAGTCACGGGATCGCCCCTCGGATACAATGAGCAGTTCTTC
>TRBD2|NA|TRBJ2-1|TRBV12-3/TRBV12-4
CASSLTGGPPGEQFF
TGTGCCAGCAGTTTAACGGGAGGGCCGCCGGGCGAGCAGTTCTTC